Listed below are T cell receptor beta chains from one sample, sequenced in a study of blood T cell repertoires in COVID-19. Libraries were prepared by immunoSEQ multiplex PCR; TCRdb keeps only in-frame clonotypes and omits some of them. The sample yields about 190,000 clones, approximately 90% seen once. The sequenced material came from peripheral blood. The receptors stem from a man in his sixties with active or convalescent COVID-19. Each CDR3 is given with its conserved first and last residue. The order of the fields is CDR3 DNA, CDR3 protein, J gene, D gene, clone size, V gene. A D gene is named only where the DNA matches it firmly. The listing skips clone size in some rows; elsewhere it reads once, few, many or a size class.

CDR3nt: TGTGCCAGCAGCGTAGGTCCGACAGGATACAATCAGCCCCAGCATTTT
CDR3aa: CASSVGPTGYNQPQHF
j_gene: TRBJ1-5
d_gene: -
abundance: -
v_gene: TRBV9

CDR3nt: TGTGCCAGCAGTATGATAGCGGGGGGGACGGCGGGAGATACGCAGTATTTT
CDR3aa: CASSMIAGGTAGDTQYF
j_gene: TRBJ2-3
d_gene: TRBD2
abundance: -
v_gene: TRBV11-2

CDR3nt: TGTGCCAGCAGCGTCCGACAGGGGGTGGCAGATACGCAGTATTTT
CDR3aa: CASSVRQGVADTQYF
j_gene: TRBJ2-3
d_gene: TRBD1
abundance: -
v_gene: TRBV9

CDR3nt: TGTGCCAGCAGCCTGAGGACACTCCTGATGGGGTCACCCCTCCACTTT
CDR3aa: CASSLRTLLMGSPLHF
j_gene: TRBJ1-6
d_gene: -
abundance: -
v_gene: TRBV11-2

CDR3nt: TGTGCCAGCAGCCCCCAGGGTGCGTACACCGGGGAGCTGTTTTTT
CDR3aa: CASSPQGAYTGELFF
j_gene: TRBJ2-2
d_gene: -
abundance: once
v_gene: TRBV7-6

CDR3nt: TGTGCCACCACCGGGACAGGAGGTAATCCCCACTTT
CDR3aa: CATTGTGGNPHF
j_gene: TRBJ1-6
d_gene: TRBD1
abundance: -
v_gene: TRBV19

CDR3nt: TGTGCCAGCGGACAGGCGCCAAATAATTCACCCCTCCACTTT
CDR3aa: CASGQAPNNSPLHF
j_gene: TRBJ1-6
d_gene: TRBD1
abundance: once
v_gene: TRBV6-5

CDR3nt: TGCGCCAGCAGCCCGGGTAGCGGGGTATCCTACAATGAGCAGTTCTTC
CDR3aa: CASSPGSGVSYNEQFF
j_gene: TRBJ2-1
d_gene: TRBD2
abundance: -
v_gene: TRBV5-1

CDR3nt: TGTGCCAGCTCACGGAGACAGGGTCAAGGAGATACGCAGTATTTT
CDR3aa: CASSRRQGQGDTQYF
j_gene: TRBJ2-3
d_gene: TRBD1
abundance: -
v_gene: TRBV18

CDR3nt: TGTGCCAGCAGTTCAGAGGGGGCGGTCACAGATACGCAGTATTTT
CDR3aa: CASSSEGAVTDTQYF
j_gene: TRBJ2-3
d_gene: TRBD1
abundance: -
v_gene: TRBV27

CDR3nt: TGCGCCAGCAGCCAAGCGGGTGGAGGACGGAGCTCTGGAAACACCATATATTTT
CDR3aa: CASSQAGGGRSSGNTIYF
j_gene: TRBJ1-3
d_gene: -
abundance: -
v_gene: TRBV4-1